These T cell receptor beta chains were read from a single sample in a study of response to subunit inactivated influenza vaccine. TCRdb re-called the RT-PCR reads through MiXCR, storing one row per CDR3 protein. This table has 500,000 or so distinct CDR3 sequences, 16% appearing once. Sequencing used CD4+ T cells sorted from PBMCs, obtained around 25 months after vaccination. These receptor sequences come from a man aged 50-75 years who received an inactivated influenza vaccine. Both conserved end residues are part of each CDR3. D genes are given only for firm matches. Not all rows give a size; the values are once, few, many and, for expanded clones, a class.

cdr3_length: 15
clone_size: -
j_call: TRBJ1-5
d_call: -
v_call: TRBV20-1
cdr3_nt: TGCAGTGCTAGGGGTGCGGTTTATAGCAATCAGCCCCAGCATTTT
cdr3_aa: CSARGAVYSNQPQHF

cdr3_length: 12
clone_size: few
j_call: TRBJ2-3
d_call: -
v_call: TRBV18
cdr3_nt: TGTGCCAGCTCAACCCAAGGAGATACGCAGTATTTT
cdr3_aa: CASSTQGDTQYF

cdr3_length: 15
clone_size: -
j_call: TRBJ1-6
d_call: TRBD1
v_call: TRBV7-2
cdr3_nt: TGTGCCAGCAGCCAAAACAGGGGGGGAAATTCACCCCTCCACTTT
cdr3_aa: CASSQNRGGNSPLHF

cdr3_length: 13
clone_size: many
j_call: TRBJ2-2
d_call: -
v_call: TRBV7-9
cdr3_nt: TGTGCCAGCAGCTTAGCGGGGGCCGGGGAGCTGTTTTTT
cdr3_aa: CASSLAGAGELFF

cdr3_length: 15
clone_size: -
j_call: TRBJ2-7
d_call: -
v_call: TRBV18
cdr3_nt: TGTGCCAGCTCACTGGCGGACAGCGCTCTCTACGAGCAGTACTTC
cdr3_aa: CASSLADSALYEQYF

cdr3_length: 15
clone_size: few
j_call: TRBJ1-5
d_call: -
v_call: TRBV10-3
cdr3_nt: TGTGCCATCAGTGAGTCAAACTCGGGCAATCAGCCCCAGCATTTT
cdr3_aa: CAISESNSGNQPQHF

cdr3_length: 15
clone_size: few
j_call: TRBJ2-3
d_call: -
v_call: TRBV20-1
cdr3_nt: TGCAGTGCTAGAGTACGAAGAGGCGCCACAGATACGCAGTATTTT
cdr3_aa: CSARVRRGATDTQYF

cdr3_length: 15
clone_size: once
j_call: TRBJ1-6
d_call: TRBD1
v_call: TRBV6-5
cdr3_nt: TGTGCCAGCAGTTACTCGACAGGGCGGGGCTCACCCCTCCACTTT
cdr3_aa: CASSYSTGRGSPLHF

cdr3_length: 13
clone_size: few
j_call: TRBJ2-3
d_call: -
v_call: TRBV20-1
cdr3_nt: TGCAGTGCTAAGAGAACGAGCACAGATACGCAGTATTTT
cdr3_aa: CSAKRTSTDTQYF

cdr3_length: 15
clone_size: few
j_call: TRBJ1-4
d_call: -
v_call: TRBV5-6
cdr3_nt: TGTGCCAGCAGCACCCGAAGGGGGTTAGGAGAAAAACTGTTTTTT
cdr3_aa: CASSTRRGLGEKLFF

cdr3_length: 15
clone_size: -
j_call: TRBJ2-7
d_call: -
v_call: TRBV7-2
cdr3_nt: TGTGCCAGCAGCTTAGCGCTCAAGGGTGGATACGAGCAGTACTTC
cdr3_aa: CASSLALKGGYEQYF

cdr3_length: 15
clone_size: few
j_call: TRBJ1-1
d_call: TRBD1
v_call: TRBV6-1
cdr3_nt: TGTGCCAGCAGAGGGACAGGGGGACGGAACACTGAAGCTTTCTTT
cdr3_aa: CASRGTGGRNTEAFF

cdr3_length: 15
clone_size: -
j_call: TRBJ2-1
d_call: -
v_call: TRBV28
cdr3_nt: TGTGCCAGCCCCGCCCCACTGAGCTCCTACAATGAGCAGTTCTTC
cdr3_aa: CASPAPLSSYNEQFF

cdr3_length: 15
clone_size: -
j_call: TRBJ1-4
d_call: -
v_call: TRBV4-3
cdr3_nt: TGCGCCAGCAGCCCAAGAGCCCAGGGTAATGAAAAACTGTTTTTT
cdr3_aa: CASSPRAQGNEKLFF

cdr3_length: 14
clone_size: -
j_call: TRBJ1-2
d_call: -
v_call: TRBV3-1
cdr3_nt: TGTGCCAGCAGCCAAGCCGAGGCAGGGCGGCGCTACACCTTC
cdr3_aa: CASSQAEAGRRYTF

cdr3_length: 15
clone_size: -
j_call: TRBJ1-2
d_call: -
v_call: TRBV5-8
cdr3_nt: TGTGCCAGCAACCCGACCGGGACCGAGAACTATGGCTACACCTTC
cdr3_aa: CASNPTGTENYGYTF

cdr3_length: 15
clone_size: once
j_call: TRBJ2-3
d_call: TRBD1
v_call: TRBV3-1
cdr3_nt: TGTGCCAGCCGACAGGGGACTGACCTTGGAGATACGCAGTATTTT
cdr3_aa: CASRQGTDLGDTQYF

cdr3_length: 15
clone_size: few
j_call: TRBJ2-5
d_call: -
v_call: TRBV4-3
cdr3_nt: TGCGCCAGCAGCCAAGATTGGGCAGCCCAAGAGACCCAGTACTTC
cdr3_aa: CASSQDWAAQETQYF